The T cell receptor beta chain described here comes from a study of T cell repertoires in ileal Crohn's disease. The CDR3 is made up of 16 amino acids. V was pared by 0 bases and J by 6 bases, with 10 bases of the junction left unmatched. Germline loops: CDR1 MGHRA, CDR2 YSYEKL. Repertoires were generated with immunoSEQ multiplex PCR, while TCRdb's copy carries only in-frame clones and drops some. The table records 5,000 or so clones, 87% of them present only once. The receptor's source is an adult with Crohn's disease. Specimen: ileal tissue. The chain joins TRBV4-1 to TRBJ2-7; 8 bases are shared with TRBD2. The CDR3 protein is CASSQDGGGGTSEQYF. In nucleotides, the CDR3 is TGCGCCAGCAGCCAAGATGGGGGCGGGGGGACCTCCGAGCAGTACTTC.